The clone carrying this TCR beta chain was picked up many times. Its antigen remains unknown. This specimen belongs to a study of CD8 T cells in ankylosing spondylitis. Per the germline V gene, CDR1 is SGHVS and CDR2 is FQNEAQ. Between the trimmed V and J ends, which lost 4 bases and 0 bases, there was a span of 13 bases. There are 16 residues in the CDR3. MiXCR, run by TCRdb on the 5' RACE reads, gives a single entry per CDR3 protein. The sample has roughly 35,000 distinct CDR3 sequences, approximately 9.9% seen once. Study-level points and caveats: Earlier work had already found some motif variants in reactive arthritis synovial fluid and blood.

This TCR came from a male donor with ankylosing spondylitis. This chain uses TRBV7-8 with TRBJ1-5; no clear D gene. The sequenced sample was synovial fluid, either unsorted or a sorted T cell fraction (not recorded which). CDR3 amino acids: CASSSIGDFSNQPQHF. CDR3 sequence (DNA): TGTGCCAGCAGCTCAATCGGCGATTTTAGCAATCAGCCCCAGCATTTT.